This T cell receptor beta chain was observed in a study of post-analysis software for immune sequencing data. Across the whole study: The disease courses covered relapsing-remitting, secondary progressive and progressive-relapsing multiple sclerosis. Study-wide points: Compared with controls, patients had more of about five TRBV segments, including TRBV5-6, TRBV5-1 and TRBV20-1. Multiple sclerosis patients had significantly lower normalized Chao1 diversity than controls.

V lost 5 bases to trimming and J lost 2 bases; unmatched junction nucleotides: 5. The CDR3 has 14 amino acids. From germline, CDR1 is SEHNR and CDR2 FQNEAQ (reference sequence). Prepared libraries of TCR beta cDNA carried unique molecular identifiers. TCRdb independently ran MiXCR on the PCR reads; one entry per CDR3 protein. The table includes almost 700,000 distinct CDR3 sequences, approximately 60% detected once. In this sample, this clonotype turned up a few times. No antigen is known for it. The clonotype comes from a girl aged 2-10 years with multiple sclerosis. The sequencing input was blood. The chain couples TRBV7-9 to TRBJ2-5, with TRBD2 matching over 7 bases. CDR3 amino acids: CASSRKRGQETQYF. CDR3 DNA sequence: TGTGCCAGCAGCCGCAAGCGGGGACAAGAGACCCAGTACTTC.